This T cell receptor (beta chain) appears in the sequencing data of a study of blood T cell repertoires in COVID-19. Study as a whole: Sources were T cells, B-cell-depleted T cells, or PBMCs; the material itself was cDNA or gDNA.

The CDR3 runs 13 residues. The ends were cut back, 0 bases at V and 4 bases at J, with 4 bases in the middle. The germline V gene encodes CDR1 LGHNA and CDR2 YSLEER. The study recruited people aged roughly 18 to 89 years across about 25 US areas. Categorization into cohorts depended on clinical history that participants reported. In the study's own analysis: Amplification from reference gene primers served as the basis for estimated nucleated cell counts. This table comes from immunoSEQ multiplex PCR, and its TCRdb copy is limited to in-frame clones, with some not included. V, J and clone size derive from that table, while D and trimming were established from the DNA sequence. Altogether 200,000 to 300,000 clones are present, about nine tenths being singletons, with the ten largest covering just over 2.5%.

This clonotype was sampled from a woman in her twenties or thirties with acute COVID-19. Material: PBMCs or T cells enriched from blood (not recorded which). The rearrangement uses TRBV4-3 and TRBJ2-1; D call uncertain. The CDR3 DNA reads as TGCGCCAGCAGCCAAGACAGTTACAATGAGCAGTTCTTC. Protein sequence: CASSQDSYNEQFF.